These 20 T cell receptor beta chains originate from one sample sequenced in a study of post-analysis software for immune sequencing data. General study points: Five TRBV segments, including TRBV5-6, TRBV5-1 and TRBV20-1, were more frequent in patients than controls.

Sequencing libraries made from TCR beta cDNA carried unique molecular identifiers. TCRdb reanalysed the PCR reads using MiXCR and keeps one entry per CDR3 protein. Here the sample spans 750,000 to 900,000 distinct CDR3 sequences, around 42% being singletons. The antigens these receptors bind are not known. The specimen sequenced was blood. The receptors were sampled from a girl between 10 and 17 years old with multiple sclerosis.

The rearrangement links TRBV14 to TRBJ2-1, with TRBD2 matching over 11 bases. Germline CDR1 reads SGHDN; CDR2 reads FVKESK. The V segment lost 2 bases and the J segment 8 bases; nucleotides outside the gene matches: 5. The CDR3 is made up of 15 amino acids. CDR3 bases: TGTGCCAGCAGCCAACGGCTAGCGGGAGGCGATGAGCAGTTCTTC. Its protein product is CASSQRLAGGDEQFF. The whole variable domain, remainder taken from reference TRBV14 and TRBJ2-1, is EAGVTQFPSHSVIEKGQTVTLRCDPISGHDNLYWYRRVMGKEIKFLLHFVKESKQDESGMPNNRFLAERTGGTYSTLKVQPAELEDSGVYFCASSQRLAGGDEQFFGPGTRLTVL.

This chain connects TRBV5-6 to TRBJ2-3; TRBD2 aligns across 7 bases. V shed 3 bases and J 7 bases; nucleotides not matched to a gene: 8. The CDR3 runs 14 residues. Germline values: CDR1 SGHDT, CDR2 YYEEEE. The CDR3 sequence: CASSWGGAGYTQYF. In DNA, the CDR3 is TGTGCCAGCAGCTGGGGAGGGGCCGGGTATACGCAGTATTTT.

The chain links TRBV2 to TRBJ2-1, with 8 positions matching TRBD2. The CDR3 is 16 residues long. J lost 4 bases, V lost 6 bases, and 11 bases had no gene match. From germline, CDR1 is SNHLY and CDR2 FYNNEI. CDR3 bases: TGTGCCAGCAGACCCCAGCGGGAGAGGCGGTACAATGAGCAGTTCTTC. It specifies CASRPQRERRYNEQFF.

The V call is TRBV9, the J call TRBJ2-5; 13 bases agree with TRBD2. Looked up from germline, CDR1 is SGDLS and CDR2 is YYNGEE. J lost 3 bases, V lost 4 bases, and 6 bases had no gene match. The CDR3 sequence is 16 residues long. The CDR3 nucleotides read TGTGCCAGCAGCCTCCAGGGGACTAGCGGGGAAGAGACCCAGTACTTC. This sequence encodes CASSLQGTSGEETQYF. Full variable domain (rest looked up from reference TRBV9 and TRBJ2-5): DSGVTQTPKHLITATGQRVTLRCSPRSGDLSVYWYQQSLDQGLQFLIQYYNGEERAKGNILERFSAQQFPDLHSELNLSSLELGDSALYFCASSLQGTSGEETQYFGPGTRLLVL.

The chain links TRBV18 to TRBJ2-3; weak D call: TRBD1 (5 bases). This CDR3 comprises 14 residues. V dropped 0 bases and J dropped 4 bases, with 8 bases sitting between them. The germline V gene has CDR1 KGHSH and CDR2 LQKENI. Here the CDR3 reads CASSPPGVADTQYF. The DNA of the CDR3 is TGTGCCAGCTCACCACCAGGGGTTGCAGATACGCAGTATTTT.

In its sample, this clonotype was seen once. The chain uses TRBV7-2 and TRBJ1-1; D is unresolved. Trimming removed 6 bases from V and 5 bases from J, with 16 bases in between. This CDR3 comprises 14 residues. Germline loops: CDR1 SGHTA, CDR2 FQGNSA. The CDR3 region is CASRSDWRNTEAFF. The CDR3 DNA reads TGTGCCAGCAGGTCCGACTGGAGGAATACTGAAGCTTTCTTT.

This chain links TRBV29-1 with TRBJ2-7; 15 bases agree with TRBD2. The J segment lost 2 bases and the V segment lost 4 bases, leaving 0 bases of the junction unmatched. Looked up from germline, CDR1 is SQVTM and CDR2 is ANQGSEA. There are 14 residues in the CDR3. The CDR3 DNA follows: TGCAGCGTTGGGACTAGCGGGAGGGCCTACGAGCAGTACTTC. This encodes CSVGTSGRAYEQYF.

Comments on this clonotype: The CDR3 end shows no conserved phenylalanine or tryptophan, and so a read error is likely. The CDR3 sequence: CASSQAPGGAAPYEQYC. CDR3 DNA sequence: TGTGCCAGCAGCCAAGCACCGGGAGGCGCGGCACCCTACGAGCAGTACTGC. The V gene is TRBV3-1, the J gene TRBJ2-5; TRBD2 matches at 7 bases. Gene TRBJ2-7 matches the end of the DNA better, so the J call may be wrong. CDR3 size: 17 residues. Germline V gene lookup returns CDR1 LGHDT and CDR2 YNNKEL (reference sequence).

Here the CDR3 DNA reads TGTGCCAGCAGCCAGGAGACAGGGGTGACGGAAAAACTGTTTTTT. Its protein product is CASSQETGVTEKLFF. The V gene is TRBV12-3 or TRBV12-4, the J gene TRBJ1-4; 8 bases fit TRBD1. The V and J ends lost 6 bases and 8 bases, in that order; junction bases with no gene match: 11. CDR3 length: 15 residues.

This chain connects TRBV20-1 to TRBJ2-1; TRBD2 matches at 12 bases. V shed 6 bases, J shed 7 bases, and the junction held 10 bases outside the gene matches. Germline V CDR1 and CDR2: DFQATT, SNEGSKA (reference sequence). The CDR3 covers 15 residues. The DNA of the CDR3 is TGCAGTGCCAGAAGTGGGACTAGCGGGTTAAATGAGCAGTTCTTC. It encodes CSARSGTSGLNEQFF.

This clonotype was detected a few times. The rearrangement links TRBV12-3 or TRBV12-4 to TRBJ1-1, with D perhaps matching TRBD1 (5 bases). The CDR3 extends over 14 amino acids. The V end was cut by 3 bases, the J end by 1 base, with 9 bases between. CDR3 coding DNA: TGTGCCAGCAGTTTTCGGACATCGAACACTGAAGCTTTCTTT. This encodes CASSFRTSNTEAFF.

The chain carries TRBV4-3 and TRBJ1-1, with 8 positions matching TRBD1. This CDR3 contains 14 residues. Germline lookup yields CDR1 LGHNA and CDR2 YSLEER. The J segment lost 10 bases and the V segment lost 0 bases, leaving 7 bases of the junction unmatched. The CDR3 sequence: CASSQDFGRGRAFF. CDR3 coding DNA: TGCGCCAGCAGCCAAGATTTCGGCAGGGGGCGAGCTTTCTTT.

On this clonotype: The junction differs from germline at one of its ends, possibly a read error. V usage is TRBV12-3 or TRBV12-4 and J usage is TRBJ2-7; 8 positions match TRBD1. The CDR3 length is 15 residues. This chain's CDR3 is CASSSWTGFSYERYF. In DNA, the CDR3 is TGTGCCAGCAGTTCATGGACAGGGTTTTCCTACGAGCGGTACTTC.

This clonotype occurred a few times. The rearrangement links TRBV6-6 to TRBJ2-1; D may be TRBD1 (6 bases). Germline-derived CDR1 and CDR2 are MNHNY and SVGAGI (reference sequence). This CDR3 has 14 residues. With 11 bases removed from V and 6 bases from J, the gap between germline ends came to 20 bases. The CDR3 loop reads CAARGLLQGNEQFF. CDR3 coding DNA: TGTGCCGCCAGGGGCCTCTTGCAGGGCAATGAGCAGTTCTTC.

This chain connects TRBV28 to TRBJ1-5; D uncertain. V gave up 7 bases and J gave up 6 bases, with 19 bases separating them. The CDR3 sequence is 15 residues long. Germline V gives CDR1 MDHEN, CDR2 SYDVKM. DNA for the CDR3: TGTGCCAGCACGTCAACGGTGGGCTTTGGTCAGCCCCAGCATTTT. Amino acids: CASTSTVGFGQPQHF.

The rearrangement uses TRBV10-2 and TRBJ1-1; D is possibly TRBD1 (5 bases). CDR1 and CDR2 (germline): WSHSY, SAAADI. CDR3 length equals 15 residues. V gave up 5 bases and J gave up 4 bases, with 17 bases separating them. DNA of the CDR3: TGCGCCAGCAGTATTTCCGGGAATGGGGGCACTGAAGCTTTCTTT. Translating gives CASSISGNGGTEAFF.

This clonotype appeared a few times. The chain joins TRBV7-3 to TRBJ2-3; TRBD2 matches at 11 bases. The V gene's germline CDR1 is SGHTA and CDR2 FQGTGA. The junction had 6 bases not matched to a gene; V was cut back by 2 bases and J by 5 bases. The CDR3 consists of 16 residues. In nucleotides, the CDR3 is TGTGCCAGCAGCTTAGCGACTAGCGGGACCGGAGATACGCAGTATTTT. This codes for CASSLATSGTGDTQYF. Using reference TRBV7-3 and TRBJ2-3 for the parts outside the CDR3, the full variable domain is GAGVSQTPSNKVTEKGKYVELRCDPISGHTALYWYRQSLGQGPEFLIYFQGTGAADDSGLPNDRFFAVRPEGSVSTLKIQRTERGDSAVYLCASSLATSGTGDTQYFGPGTRLTVL.

This chain uses TRBV10-3 with TRBJ2-3; no firm D call. The CDR3 is 16 residues long. V was clipped by 0 bases and J by 4 bases, with 14 bases between them. The V gene's germline CDR1 is ENHRY and CDR2 SYGVKD. The CDR3 region has the DNA TGTGCCATCAGTGAGTCGCTGGTGGTGGGGTCAGATACGCAGTATTTT. Encoded protein: CAISESLVVGSDTQYF.

The V gene is TRBV20-1, the J gene TRBJ2-1, with 7 bases fitting TRBD2. CDR1 is DFQATT, CDR2 SNEGSKA, per germline (reference sequence). This CDR3 spans 13 amino acids. CDR3 amino acids: CSTSGKAYNEQFF. CDR3 in DNA: TGCAGCACAAGCGGGAAGGCCTACAATGAGCAGTTCTTC.

With respect to this clonotype: This may stem from a read error, because a much larger clone lies one nucleotide away. No conserved phenylalanine or tryptophan is present at the end of the CDR3, so a read error is the likely explanation. DNA of the CDR3: TGTGCCAGCAGCTTCGACGACAATGAGCAGTTCTGC. It is translated as CASSFDDNEQFC. The chain employs TRBV5-6 and TRBJ2-1; D not certain. V lost 2 bases, J lost 5 bases, and 5 bases lay in between. Looked up from germline, CDR1 is SGHDT and CDR2 is YYEEEE. CDR3 length: 12 amino acids.